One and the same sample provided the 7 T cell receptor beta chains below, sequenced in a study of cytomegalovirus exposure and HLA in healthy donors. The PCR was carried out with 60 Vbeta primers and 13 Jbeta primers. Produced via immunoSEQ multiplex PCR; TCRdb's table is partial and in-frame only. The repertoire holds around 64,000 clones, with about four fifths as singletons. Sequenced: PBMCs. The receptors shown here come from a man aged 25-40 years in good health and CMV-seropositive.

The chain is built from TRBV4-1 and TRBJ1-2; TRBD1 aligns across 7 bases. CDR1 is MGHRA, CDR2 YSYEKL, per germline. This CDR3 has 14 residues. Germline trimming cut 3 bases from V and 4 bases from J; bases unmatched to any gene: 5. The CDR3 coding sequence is TGCGCCAGCAGCCAGGAACAGGGGACCTATGGCTACACCTTC. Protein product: CASSQEQGTYGYTF.

The DNA for the CDR3 is TGTGCCAGCAGCTTATCCGGGACTCGCGCAAATGGCTACACCTTC. Translated: CASSLSGTRANGYTF. V gene TRBV7-9 combines with J gene TRBJ1-2, with a tentative D call TRBD1 (5 bases). The V end was cut by 2 bases, the J end by 6 bases, with 16 bases between. CDR1 is SEHNR and CDR2 is FQNEAQ in the germline V gene (reference sequence). This CDR3 is built from 15 residues.

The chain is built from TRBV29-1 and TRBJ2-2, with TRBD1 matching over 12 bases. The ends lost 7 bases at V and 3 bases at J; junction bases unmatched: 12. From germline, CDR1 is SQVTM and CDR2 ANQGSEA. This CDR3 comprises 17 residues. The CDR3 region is CSAGTGGWRGYTGELFF. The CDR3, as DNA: TGCAGCGCAGGGACAGGGGGCTGGCGAGGGTACACCGGGGAGCTGTTTTTT.

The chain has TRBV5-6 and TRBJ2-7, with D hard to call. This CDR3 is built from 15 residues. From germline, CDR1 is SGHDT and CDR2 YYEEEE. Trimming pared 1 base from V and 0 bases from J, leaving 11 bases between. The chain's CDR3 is CASSLLQDSSYEQYF. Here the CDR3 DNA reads TGTGCCAGCAGCTTGCTGCAGGATAGCTCCTACGAGCAGTACTTC.

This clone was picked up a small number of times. The CDR3: CASRSGAYPTEAFF. In DNA, the CDR3 is TGTGCCAGCAGGTCAGGGGCGTATCCCACTGAAGCTTTCTTT. The chain employs TRBV5-6 and TRBJ1-1; D perhaps matches TRBD1 (6 bases). From germline, CDR1 is SGHDT and CDR2 YYEEEE. The CDR3 extends over 14 amino acids. The ends were cut back, 5 bases at V and 4 bases at J, with 15 bases in the middle.

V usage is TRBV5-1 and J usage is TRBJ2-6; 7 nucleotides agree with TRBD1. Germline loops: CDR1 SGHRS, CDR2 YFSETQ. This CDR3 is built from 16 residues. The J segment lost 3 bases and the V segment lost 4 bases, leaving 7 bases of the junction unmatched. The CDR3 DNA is TGCGCCAGCAGCCCACAGGGGTTGGTTGGGGCCAACGTCCTGACTTTC. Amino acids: CASSPQGLVGANVLTF.

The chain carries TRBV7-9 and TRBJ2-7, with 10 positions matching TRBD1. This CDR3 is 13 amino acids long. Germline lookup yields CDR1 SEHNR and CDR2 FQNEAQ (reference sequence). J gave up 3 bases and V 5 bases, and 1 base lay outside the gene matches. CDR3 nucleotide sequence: TGTGCCAGCAGCAGGACAGGGGGCTACGAGCAGTACTTC. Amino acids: CASSRTGGYEQYF.